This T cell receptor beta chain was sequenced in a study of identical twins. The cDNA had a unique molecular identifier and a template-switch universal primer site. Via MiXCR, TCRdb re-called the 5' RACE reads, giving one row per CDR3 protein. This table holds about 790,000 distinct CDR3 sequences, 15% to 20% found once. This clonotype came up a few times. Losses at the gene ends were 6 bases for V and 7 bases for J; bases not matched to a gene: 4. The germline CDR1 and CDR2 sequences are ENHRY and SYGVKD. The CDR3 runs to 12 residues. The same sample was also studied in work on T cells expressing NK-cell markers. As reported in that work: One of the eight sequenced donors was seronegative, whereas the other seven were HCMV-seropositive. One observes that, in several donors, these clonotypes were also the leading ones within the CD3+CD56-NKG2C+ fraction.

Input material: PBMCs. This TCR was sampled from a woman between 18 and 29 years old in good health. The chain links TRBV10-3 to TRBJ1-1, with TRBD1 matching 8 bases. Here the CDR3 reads CAISQGANEAFF. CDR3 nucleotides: TGTGCCATCAGCCAGGGGGCCAATGAAGCTTTCTTT.